These T cell receptor beta chains were read from a single sample in a study of T cell clonotyping in hematopoietic cell transplantation. The method was immunoSEQ multiplex PCR; TCRdb's version includes in-frame clones alone and lacks a portion of them. The repertoire consists of 1,500 to 2,000 clones, with 79% occurring once and the leading ten covering around 25%. This sample comprised peripheral blood mononuclear cells, obtained 30 days after allogeneic stem cell transplant. The receptors originated from a male patient in his forties or fifties who had an allogeneic stem cell transplant from an unrelated donor, so the T cells may come from the graft donor. Some clones in this sample may be carry-over from other donors' samples. CDR3s include the opening cysteine and the closing phenylalanine or tryptophan. D genes are given only for firm matches. Some rows have no size entry. The others give once, few or many, or a class for an expanded clone.

v_gene,j_gene,d_gene,abundance,CDR3nt,CDR3aa
TRBV5-5,TRBJ1-2,.,.,TGTGCCAGCAGCTACGGTACGATGACATATAACTATGGCTACACCTTC,CASSYGTMTYNYGYTF
TRBV2,TRBJ1-2,.,hyperexpanded,TGTGCCAGCAGTGAATGGGCGGGCTATGGCTACACCTTC,CASSEWAGYGYTF
TRBV25-1,TRBJ1-1,.,.,TGTGCCAGCAGTGAATTTGAGGGCACTGAAGCTTTCTTT,CASSEFEGTEAFF
TRBV15,TRBJ2-3,.,.,TGTGCCACCAGCTTACGAGCCGCCAATACGCAGTATTTT,CATSLRAANTQYF
TRBV5-6,TRBJ2-2,.,few,TGTGCCAGCAGCTTGGGGGGGACGAACACCGGGGAGCTGTTTTTT,CASSLGGTNTGELFF
TRBV6-5,TRBJ2-7,TRBD1,.,TGTGCCAGCAGCACCGGGACAGGGGGTACCTACGAGCAGTACTTC,CASSTGTGGTYEQYF
TRBV2,TRBJ2-5,TRBD2,.,TGTGCCAGCCTACTAGCGGGGGGCCAAGAGACCCAGTACTTC,CASLLAGGQETQYF
TRBV7-6,TRBJ2-2,.,.,TGTGCCAGCAGCACCTCTGTTACCGGGGAGCTGTTTTTT,CASSTSVTGELFF
TRBV9,TRBJ1-2,.,.,TGTGCCAGCAGCTTAGGCTCCTCTTGGTATGGCTACACCTTC,CASSLGSSWYGYTF
TRBV7-6,TRBJ1-2,.,once,TGTGCCAGCAGCTCACGACCCACTGACCCGTATGGCTACACCTTC,CASSSRPTDPYGYTF
TRBV7-9,TRBJ2-7,.,once,TGTGCCAGCAGCTTAGCGAAGGGTCTGGTTCACGAGCAGTACTTC,CASSLAKGLVHEQYF
TRBV29-1,TRBJ1-1,.,.,TGCAGCGTTTTAGGACGGTTTGCGAACACTGAAGCTTTCTTT,CSVLGRFANTEAFF
TRBV7-9,TRBJ2-3,.,.,TGTGCCAGCAGCCCTCCGAGGGTAGATACGCAGTATTTT,CASSPPRVDTQYF
TRBV19,TRBJ1-2,.,.,TGTGCCAGTAGTAACACGATTCCCCCCCGCTACACCTTC,CASSNTIPPRYTF
TRBV29-1,TRBJ2-5,.,once,TGCAGCGTTGAGGCTCAACGAGGCCAGGGGCCCCAAGAGACCCAGTACTTC,CSVEAQRGQGPQETQYF
TRBV10-3,TRBJ1-1,.,.,TGTGCCATCAGTGACCCCGGGGTAATGAACACTGAAGCTTTCTTT,CAISDPGVMNTEAFF
TRBV5-1,TRBJ1-1,.,.,TGCGCCAGCCAGAGCATGTCAGGGGCCACTGAAGCTTTCTTT,CASQSMSGATEAFF
TRBV5-1,TRBJ2-4,TRBD1,.,TGCGCCAGCAGCTTGTTAATTAGTGACAGGGGGTCCAAAAACATTCAGTACTTC,CASSLLISDRGSKNIQYF
TRBV9,TRBJ1-3,.,.,TGTGCCAGCAGCGTAGGGCCGGAGGTCTCTGGAAACACCATATATTTT,CASSVGPEVSGNTIYF
TRBV7-2,TRBJ2-1,TRBD2,.,TGTGCCAGCAGCCCCAGCGGGGGTGGGGGGTTCTTC,CASSPSGGGGFF
TRBV6-5,TRBJ1-1,.,.,TGTGCCAGCAGTTATTCGGGAGGGGTGGGGACTGAAGCTTTCTTT,CASSYSGGVGTEAFF
TRBV27,TRBJ1-2,TRBD1,.,TGTGCCAGCAGTTTAAACGGTCCAGGGGGCTATGGCTACACCTTC,CASSLNGPGGYGYTF
TRBV5-8,TRBJ2-1,.,.,TGTGCCAGCACCAATGTGTGGCTTCTTGAGCAGTTCTTC,CASTNVWLLEQFF
TRBV5-1,TRBJ1-2,.,once,TGCGCCAGCAGCTTGGAGGTAGGGGGATATGGCTACACCTTC,CASSLEVGGYGYTF
TRBV27,TRBJ2-3,.,.,TGTGCCAGCAGCCTGGGGGAGACGCAGTATTTT,CASSLGETQYF
TRBV5-4,TRBJ1-1,.,few,TGTGCCAGCAGCCCTGGAGGCGGGGCAGGGGCAAGCACTGAAGCTTTCTTT,CASSPGGGAGASTEAFF
TRBV25-1,TRBJ2-7,TRBD1,.,TGTGCCAGCAGTGAAAAAGCCGGGACAGGACCCTACGAGCAGTACTTC,CASSEKAGTGPYEQYF
TRBV2,TRBJ2-1,TRBD2,few,TGTGCCAGCCGAGTAGCGGGGAGCTCCTACAATGAGCAGTTCTTC,CASRVAGSSYNEQFF
TRBV7-2,TRBJ1-1,.,.,TGTGCCAGCAGCTTAGGAGACAGACTGAACACTGAAGCTTTCTTT,CASSLGDRLNTEAFF
TRBV20-1,TRBJ2-2,.,.,TGCAGTGCTCCCCGGCCCGGGGAGCTGTTTTTT,CSAPRPGELFF